This T cell receptor (beta chain) emerged from a study of T cells in narcolepsy. Overall study: Patients with NT1 or NT2 and healthy control donors were enrolled.

This clone was counted once. The antigen remains undetermined. Libraries were prepared by immunoSEQ multiplex PCR; TCRdb keeps only in-frame clonotypes and omits some of them. Here the sample spans 25,000 to 35,000 clones, about nine tenths being singletons. General study results and limits: Comparing one patient's CSF and blood CD4+ clonotypes highlighted HCRT- and TRIB2-specific autoreactive clonotypes. Some memory CD4+ repertoires had no autoreactive clone sequences. Healthy controls reportedly lacked the autoreactive clonotypes serially found in patients' blood.

V was clipped by 2 bases and J by 0 bases; unmatched bases: 2. This CDR3 spans 18 amino acids. The V gene's germline CDR1 is LGHNA and CDR2 YSLEER. The chain carries TRBV4-3 and TRBJ2-2; TRBD2 aligns across 14 bases. The sequence derives from a human donor with narcolepsy. Material for sequencing was CD45RA- memory CD4+ T cells from PBMCs. The CDR3 here is CASSQMGLAGANTGELFF. The CDR3 DNA sequence: TGCGCCAGCAGCCAAATGGGACTAGCGGGAGCGAACACCGGGGAGCTGTTTTTT.